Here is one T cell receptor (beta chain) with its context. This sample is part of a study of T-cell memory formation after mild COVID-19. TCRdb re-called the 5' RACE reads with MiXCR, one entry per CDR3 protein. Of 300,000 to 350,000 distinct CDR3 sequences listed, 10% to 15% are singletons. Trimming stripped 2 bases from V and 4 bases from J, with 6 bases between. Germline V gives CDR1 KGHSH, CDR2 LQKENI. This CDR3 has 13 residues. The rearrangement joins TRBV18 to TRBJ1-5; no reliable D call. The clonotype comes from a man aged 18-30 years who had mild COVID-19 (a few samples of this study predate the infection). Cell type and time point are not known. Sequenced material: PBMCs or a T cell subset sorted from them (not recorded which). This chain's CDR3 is CASSPVENQPQHF. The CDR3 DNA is TGTGCCAGCTCACCAGTCGAAAATCAGCCCCAGCATTTT.